The source of this T cell receptor beta chain is a study of cytotoxic CD8 clonotypes in ibrutinib-treated CLL. The length of the CDR3 is 15 residues. CDR1 is ENHRY and CDR2 is SYGVKD in the germline V gene. V shed 5 bases and J 2 bases; nucleotides not matched to a gene: 7. Study results and caveats: Exceeding age-matched healthy donors, baseline clonality also tracked the counts of circulating CD8+ T cells.

To note about this clone: Its antigen is unidentified.

Some clones are missing from TCRdb's copy, which holds only in-frame ones; the method was immunoSEQ multiplex PCR. The sample carries some 140,000 clones, 80% to 85% recorded once. The V and J genes are TRBV10-3 and TRBJ1-2, with 8 positions matching TRBD1. The sequenced sample was PBMCs, obtained after 24 months of ibrutinib treatment. This TCR was recovered from a human donor with chronic lymphocytic leukemia. CDR3 region: CAISTPAGGNYGYTF. The CDR3, as DNA: TGTGCCATCAGTACCCCGGCAGGGGGCAACTATGGCTACACCTTC.